What follows is one TCR beta chain and its context. These data come from a study of cytomegalovirus exposure and HLA in healthy donors. V gave up 0 bases and J gave up 5 bases, with 7 bases separating them. Per the germline V gene, CDR1 is MRHNA and CDR2 is SNTAGT. The CDR3 loop spans 13 amino acids. Profiled with immunoSEQ multiplex PCR; TCRdb holds only in-frame clones, not every one. Of 110,000 to 150,000 clones in the sample, roughly 89% were seen once. The origin of this receptor is a woman under 30 in good health and CMV-seropositive. The sample consisted of PBMCs. The rearrangement joins TRBV6-4 to TRBJ1-1, with unresolved D. The CDR3 sequence: CASSDSEGTEAFF. The CDR3 DNA follows: TGTGCCAGCAGTGACTCTGAGGGAACTGAAGCTTTCTTT.